These 9 T cell receptor beta chains share one sample of origin, sequenced in a study of early T cells in non-severe SARS-CoV-2 infection. In TCRdb, the 5' RACE reads were re-called with MiXCR into one record per CDR3 protein. Among 50,000 to 60,000 distinct CDR3 sequences listed, more than 9.5% were seen once. Sequences were obtained from whole blood. These receptors all come from an adult who was a healthcare worker with PCR-confirmed SARS-CoV-2 infection or an uninfected control (not recorded which).

The chain carries TRBV6-1 and TRBJ1-5; no clear D. This CDR3 is built from 14 residues. Germline values: CDR1 MNHNS, CDR2 SASEGT. Trimming shortened V by 6 bases and J by 4 bases, and 13 bases separated the two germline ends. The CDR3 coding sequence is TGTGCCAGCAGCTGGAGGGCGGAGAATCAGCCCCAGCATTTT. It translates to CASSWRAENQPQHF.

This clonotype was counted only a few times. The chain combines TRBV7-8 with TRBJ2-3, with a possible D match to TRBD1 (5 bases). The V and J ends lost 5 bases and 0 bases respectively, with 15 bases between them. Germline V CDR1 and CDR2: SGHVS, FQNEAQ. The CDR3 spans 16 residues. For the CDR3, the DNA is TGTGCCAGCAGCCCCAGGTGGGGCACCAGCACAGATACGCAGTATTTT. This translates into CASSPRWGTSTDTQYF.

This clonotype has at least ten counts. The chain is built from TRBV2 and TRBJ1-2; D gene uncertain. Trimming stripped 5 bases from V and 14 bases from J, with 18 bases between. CDR3 length: 12 residues. The germline CDR1 and CDR2 sequences are SNHLY and FYNNEI. The CDR3 DNA reads TGTGCCAGCAGTCAGACTACCGGGCTCGCTACCTTC. This gives the protein CASSQTTGLATF.

The table lists this clonotype with many counts. The chain uses TRBV30 and TRBJ1-6, with D unresolved. V dropped 4 bases and J dropped 6 bases, with 10 bases sitting between them. Germline V gives CDR1 GTSNPN, CDR2 SVGIG (reference sequence). The length of the CDR3 is 13 residues. This CDR3 reads CAWNGIPNSPLHF. CDR3 bases: TGTGCCTGGAACGGTATTCCTAATTCACCCCTCCACTTT.

This clonotype occurred many times. The genes are TRBV18 and TRBJ1-2; D gene ambiguous. The V and J ends lost 6 bases and 4 bases respectively, with 21 bases between them. CDR3 size: 16 residues. Germline V gene data show CDR1 as KGHSH and CDR2 as LQKENI. The CDR3 DNA is TGTGCCAGCTCCCTTCAAAGGACGCCTTCTCCCTATGGCTACACCTTC. Its protein product is CASSLQRTPSPYGYTF.

The table lists this clonotype with many counts. The chain has TRBV6-6 and TRBJ2-4; 10 bases agree with TRBD1. The CDR3 contains 19 residues. Germline V gene lookup returns CDR1 MNHNY and CDR2 SVGAGI (reference sequence). With V trimmed by 2 bases and J by 0 bases, 10 bases remained unmatched. The CDR3 loop is CASSYDGTGVVGAKNIQYF. The DNA of the CDR3 is TGTGCCAGCAGTTACGACGGGACAGGGGTGGTCGGAGCCAAAAACATTCAGTACTTC.

The chain's CDR3 is CASSSRQGVNSPLHF. CDR3 coding DNA: TGTGCCAGCAGTAGTAGGCAGGGCGTGAATTCACCCCTCCACTTT. The V gene is TRBV28, the J gene TRBJ1-6; D may be TRBD1 (5 bases). Germline V gene data show CDR1 as MDHEN and CDR2 as SYDVKM. The CDR3 contains 15 residues. V lost 5 bases, J lost 7 bases, and 15 bases lay in between.

This clonotype was detected many times. The chain is built from TRBV12-3 or TRBV12-4 and TRBJ2-3, with TRBD2 matching over 9 bases. The CDR3 length is 14 residues. Trimming took 6 bases from V and 5 from J; bases not matched to a gene: 6. The CDR3 protein is CASSWTSDGDTQYF. The CDR3 DNA is TGTGCCAGCAGCTGGACTAGCGATGGAGATACGCAGTATTTT.

This clonotype has at least ten counts. The chain uses TRBV5-1 and TRBJ2-1; perhaps TRBD1 as D (5 bases). CDR3 length: 14 amino acids. With 1 base removed from V and 3 bases from J, the gap between germline ends came to 8 bases. CDR1 is SGHRS, CDR2 YFSETQ, per germline. The CDR3 loop is CASSLRQSYNEQFF. The CDR3 nucleotides are TGCGCCAGCAGCTTGAGACAGAGCTACAATGAGCAGTTCTTC.